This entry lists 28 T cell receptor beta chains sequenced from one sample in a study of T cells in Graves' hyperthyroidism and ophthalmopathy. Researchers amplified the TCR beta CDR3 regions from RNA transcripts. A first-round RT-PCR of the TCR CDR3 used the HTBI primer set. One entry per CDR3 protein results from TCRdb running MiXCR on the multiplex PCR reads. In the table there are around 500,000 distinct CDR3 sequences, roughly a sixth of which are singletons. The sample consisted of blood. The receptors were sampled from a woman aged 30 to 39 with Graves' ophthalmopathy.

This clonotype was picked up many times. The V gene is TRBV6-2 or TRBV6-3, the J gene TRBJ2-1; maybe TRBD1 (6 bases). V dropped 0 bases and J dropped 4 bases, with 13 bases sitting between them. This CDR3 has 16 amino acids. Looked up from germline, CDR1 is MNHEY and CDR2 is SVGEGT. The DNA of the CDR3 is TGTGCCAGCAGTTACTCCTGGGGACAACTATACAATGAGCAGTTCTTC. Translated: CASSYSWGQLYNEQFF.

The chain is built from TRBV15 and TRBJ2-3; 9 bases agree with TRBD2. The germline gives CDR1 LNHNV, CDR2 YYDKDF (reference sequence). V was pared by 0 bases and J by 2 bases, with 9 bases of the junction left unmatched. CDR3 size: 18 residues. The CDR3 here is CATSRDQRTSAYTDTQYF. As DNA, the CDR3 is TGTGCCACCAGCAGAGATCAAAGGACTAGCGCCTACACAGATACGCAGTATTTT.

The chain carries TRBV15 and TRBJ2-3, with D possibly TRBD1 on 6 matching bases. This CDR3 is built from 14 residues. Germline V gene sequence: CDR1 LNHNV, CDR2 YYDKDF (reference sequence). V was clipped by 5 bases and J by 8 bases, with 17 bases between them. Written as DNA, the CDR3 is TGTGCCACCAGCTCACAGGGACCCATTGGTACGCAGTATTTT. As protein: CATSSQGPIGTQYF.

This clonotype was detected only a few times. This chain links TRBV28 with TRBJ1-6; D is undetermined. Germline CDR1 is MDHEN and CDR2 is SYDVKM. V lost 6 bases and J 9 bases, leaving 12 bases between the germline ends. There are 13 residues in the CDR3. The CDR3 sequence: CASSLQHFSPLHF. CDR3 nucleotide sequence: TGTGCCAGCAGCCTCCAACACTTTTCACCCCTCCACTTT. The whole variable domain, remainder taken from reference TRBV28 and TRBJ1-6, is DVKVTQSSRYLVKRTGEKVFLECVQDMDHENMFWYRQDPGLGLRLIYFSYDVKMKEKGDIPEGYSVSREKKERFSLILESASTNQTSMYLCASSLQHFSPLHFGNGTRLTVT.

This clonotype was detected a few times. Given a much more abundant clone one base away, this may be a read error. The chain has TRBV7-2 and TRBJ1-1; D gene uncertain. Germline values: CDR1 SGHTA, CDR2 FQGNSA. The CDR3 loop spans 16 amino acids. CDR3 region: CASSLVPALMNTEVFF. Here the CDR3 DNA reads TGTGCCAGCAGCTTAGTCCCAGCCCTTATGAACACTGAAGTTTTCTTT.

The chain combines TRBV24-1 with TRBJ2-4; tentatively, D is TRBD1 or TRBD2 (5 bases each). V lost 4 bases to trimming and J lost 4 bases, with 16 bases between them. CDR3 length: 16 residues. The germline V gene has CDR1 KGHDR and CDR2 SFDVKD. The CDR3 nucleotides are TGTGCCACCAGTGAAGCTCCGGGGCTGGTTAAAAACATTCAGTACTTC. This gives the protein CATSEAPGLVKNIQYF.

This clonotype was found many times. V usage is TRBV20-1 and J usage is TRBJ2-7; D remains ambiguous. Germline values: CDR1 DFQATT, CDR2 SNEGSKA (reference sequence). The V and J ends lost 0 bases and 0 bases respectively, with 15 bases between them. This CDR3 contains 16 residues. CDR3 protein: CSARDNRLTSSYEQYF. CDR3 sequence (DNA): TGCAGTGCTAGAGATAATAGGCTGACCAGCTCCTACGAGCAGTACTTC.

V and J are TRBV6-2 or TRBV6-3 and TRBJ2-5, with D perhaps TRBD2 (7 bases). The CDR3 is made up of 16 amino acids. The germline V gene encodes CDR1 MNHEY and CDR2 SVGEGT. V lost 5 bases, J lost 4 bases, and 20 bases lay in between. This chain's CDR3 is CASSPTTGRGAETQYF. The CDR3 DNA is TGTGCCAGCAGTCCAACTACAGGGAGGGGGGCAGAGACCCAGTACTTC.

The CDR3, as DNA: TGCAGTGCTAGACTCAACAATGAGCAGTTCTTC. This gives the protein CSARLNNEQFF. This sequence joins TRBV20-1 and TRBJ2-1; D ambiguous. V was trimmed by 2 bases and J by 5 bases, leaving 4 bases between them. Germline V gives CDR1 DFQATT, CDR2 SNEGSKA (reference sequence). This CDR3 contains 11 residues.

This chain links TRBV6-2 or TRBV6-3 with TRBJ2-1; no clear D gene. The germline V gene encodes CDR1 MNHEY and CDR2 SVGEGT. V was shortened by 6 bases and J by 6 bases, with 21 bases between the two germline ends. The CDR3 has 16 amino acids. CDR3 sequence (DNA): TGTGCCAGCAGCCCCGACTCCCTTAGCAGATCCAATGAGCAGTTCTTC. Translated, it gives CASSPDSLSRSNEQFF.

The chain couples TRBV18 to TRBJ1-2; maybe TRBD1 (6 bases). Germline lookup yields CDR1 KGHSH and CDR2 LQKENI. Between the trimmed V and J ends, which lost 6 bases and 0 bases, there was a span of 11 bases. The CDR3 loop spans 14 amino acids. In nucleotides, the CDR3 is TGTGCCAGCTCGTCGACAGGAACTAACTATGGCTACACCTTC. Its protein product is CASSSTGTNYGYTF.

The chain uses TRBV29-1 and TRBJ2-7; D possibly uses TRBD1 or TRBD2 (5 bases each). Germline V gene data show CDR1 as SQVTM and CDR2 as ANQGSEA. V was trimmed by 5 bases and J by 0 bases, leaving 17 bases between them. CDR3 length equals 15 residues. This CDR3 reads CSVQIGSGSSYEQYF. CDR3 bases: TGCAGCGTTCAAATCGGGTCAGGGAGCTCCTACGAGCAGTACTTC.

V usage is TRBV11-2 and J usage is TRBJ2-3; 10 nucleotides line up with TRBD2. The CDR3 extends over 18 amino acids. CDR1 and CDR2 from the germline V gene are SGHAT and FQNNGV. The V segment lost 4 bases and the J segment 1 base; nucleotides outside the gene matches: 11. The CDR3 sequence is CASSSRRAGGPGTDTQYF. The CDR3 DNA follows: TGTGCCAGCAGCTCCCGACGAGCGGGAGGGCCTGGCACAGATACGCAGTATTTT.

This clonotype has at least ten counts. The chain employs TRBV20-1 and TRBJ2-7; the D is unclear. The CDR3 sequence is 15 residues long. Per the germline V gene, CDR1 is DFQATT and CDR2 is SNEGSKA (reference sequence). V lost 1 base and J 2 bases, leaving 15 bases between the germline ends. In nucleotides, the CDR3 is TGCAGTGCTAGAGTGGGCCCGAGCACAACCTACGAGCAGTACTTC. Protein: CSARVGPSTTYEQYF.

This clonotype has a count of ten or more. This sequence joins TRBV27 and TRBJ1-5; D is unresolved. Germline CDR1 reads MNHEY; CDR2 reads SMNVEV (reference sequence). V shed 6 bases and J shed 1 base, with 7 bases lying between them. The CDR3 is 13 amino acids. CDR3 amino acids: CASRDRSNQPQHF. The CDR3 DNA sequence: TGTGCCAGCAGGGATAGGAGCAATCAGCCCCAGCATTTT.

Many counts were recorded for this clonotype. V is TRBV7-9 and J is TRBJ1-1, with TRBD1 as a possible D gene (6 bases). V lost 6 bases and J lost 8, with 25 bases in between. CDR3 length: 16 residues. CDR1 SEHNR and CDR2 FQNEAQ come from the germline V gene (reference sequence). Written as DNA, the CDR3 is TGTGCCAGCAGTCCGTATGCCCCAAGGACAGCGGAAGAAGCTTTCTTT. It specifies CASSPYAPRTAEEAFF. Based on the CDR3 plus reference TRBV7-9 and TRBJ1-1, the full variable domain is DTGVSQNPRHKITKRGQNVTFRCDPISEHNRLYWYRQTLGQGPEFLTYFQNEAQLEKSRLLSDRFSAERPKGSFSTLEIQRTEQGDSAMYLCASSPYAPRTAEEAFFGQGTRLTVV.

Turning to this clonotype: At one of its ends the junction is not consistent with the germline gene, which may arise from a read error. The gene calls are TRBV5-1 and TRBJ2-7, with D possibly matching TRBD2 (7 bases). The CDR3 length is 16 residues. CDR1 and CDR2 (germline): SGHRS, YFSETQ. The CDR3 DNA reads TGCTCCAGCAGCCAAGATGCCTCACGGGGGGCAAGCGAGCAGTACTTC. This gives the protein CSSSQDASRGASEQYF.

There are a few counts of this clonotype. The CDR3, as DNA: TGTGCCAGCAGCCAAGACGAGGTATCCTACGAGCAGTACTTC. Amino acids: CASSQDEVSYEQYF. The chain links TRBV4-2 to TRBJ2-7, with no clear D. The V end was cut by 0 bases, the J end by 1 base, with 7 bases between. Germline values: CDR1 LGHNA, CDR2 YNFKEQ. This CDR3 has 14 amino acids.

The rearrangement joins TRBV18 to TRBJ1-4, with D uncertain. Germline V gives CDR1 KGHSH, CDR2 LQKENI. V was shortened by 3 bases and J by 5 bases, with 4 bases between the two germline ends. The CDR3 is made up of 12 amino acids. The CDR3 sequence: CASSPENEKLFF. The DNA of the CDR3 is TGTGCCAGCTCACCGGAAAATGAAAAACTGTTTTTT.

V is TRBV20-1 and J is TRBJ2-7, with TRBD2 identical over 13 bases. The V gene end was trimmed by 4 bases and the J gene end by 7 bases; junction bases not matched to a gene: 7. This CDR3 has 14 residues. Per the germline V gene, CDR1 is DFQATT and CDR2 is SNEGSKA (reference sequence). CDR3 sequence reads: CSAIWTSGSGEQYF. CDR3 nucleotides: TGCAGTGCTATCTGGACTAGCGGGAGTGGGGAGCAGTACTTC.

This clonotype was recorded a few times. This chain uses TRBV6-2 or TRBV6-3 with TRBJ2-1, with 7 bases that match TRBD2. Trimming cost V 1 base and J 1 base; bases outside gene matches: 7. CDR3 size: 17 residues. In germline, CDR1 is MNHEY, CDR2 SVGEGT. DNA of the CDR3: TGTGCCAGCAGTTACTTATGGGACTATGGTTCCTACAATGAGCAGTTCTTC. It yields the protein CASSYLWDYGSYNEQFF.

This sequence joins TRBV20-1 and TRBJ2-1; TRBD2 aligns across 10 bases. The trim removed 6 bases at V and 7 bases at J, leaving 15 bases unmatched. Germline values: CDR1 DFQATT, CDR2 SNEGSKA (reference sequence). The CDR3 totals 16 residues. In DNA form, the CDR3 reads TGCAGTGCCCTTCTCGGGTCTAGCGGGAGCCGGAATGAGCAGTTCTTC. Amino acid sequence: CSALLGSSGSRNEQFF.

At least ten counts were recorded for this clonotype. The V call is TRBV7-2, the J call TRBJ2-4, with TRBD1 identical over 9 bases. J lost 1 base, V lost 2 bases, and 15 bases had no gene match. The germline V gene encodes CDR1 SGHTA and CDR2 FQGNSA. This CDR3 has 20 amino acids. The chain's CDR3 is CASSLLGQGLLFGAKNIQYF. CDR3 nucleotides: TGTGCCAGCAGCTTATTGGGACAGGGTCTCTTATTTGGGGCCAAAAACATTCAGTACTTC.

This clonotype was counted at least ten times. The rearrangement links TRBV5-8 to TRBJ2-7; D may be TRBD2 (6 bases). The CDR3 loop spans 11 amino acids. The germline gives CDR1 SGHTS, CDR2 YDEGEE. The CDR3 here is CALPEGREQYF. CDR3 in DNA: TGTGCACTGCCGGAGGGCCGCGAGCAGTACTTC. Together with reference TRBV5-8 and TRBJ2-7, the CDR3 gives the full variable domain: EAGVTQSPTHLIKTRGQQATLRCSPISGHTSVYWYQQALGLGLQFLLWYDEGEERNRGNFPPRFSGRQFPNYSSELNVNALELEDSALYLCALPEGREQYFGPGTRLTVT.

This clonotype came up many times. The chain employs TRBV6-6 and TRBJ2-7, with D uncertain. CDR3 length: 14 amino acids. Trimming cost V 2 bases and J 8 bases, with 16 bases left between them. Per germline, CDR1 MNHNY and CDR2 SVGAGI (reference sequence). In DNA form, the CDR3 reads TGTGCCAGCAGTTACCAACTGAACCCGGAGAAGCAGTACTTC. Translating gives CASSYQLNPEKQYF.

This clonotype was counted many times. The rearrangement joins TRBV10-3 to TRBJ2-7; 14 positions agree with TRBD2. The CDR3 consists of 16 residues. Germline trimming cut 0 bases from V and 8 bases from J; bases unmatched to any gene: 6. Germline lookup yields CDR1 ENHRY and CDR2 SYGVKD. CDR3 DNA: TGTGCCATCAGTGAGTCGAAGGGGACTAGCGGGAGTCAGCAGTACTTC. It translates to CAISESKGTSGSQQYF.

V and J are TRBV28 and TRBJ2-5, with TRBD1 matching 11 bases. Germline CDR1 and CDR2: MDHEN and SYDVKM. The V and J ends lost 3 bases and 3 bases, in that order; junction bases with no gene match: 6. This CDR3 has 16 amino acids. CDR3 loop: CASSFWGQGGEETQYF. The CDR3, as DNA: TGTGCCAGCAGTTTCTGGGGACAGGGGGGAGAAGAGACCCAGTACTTC.

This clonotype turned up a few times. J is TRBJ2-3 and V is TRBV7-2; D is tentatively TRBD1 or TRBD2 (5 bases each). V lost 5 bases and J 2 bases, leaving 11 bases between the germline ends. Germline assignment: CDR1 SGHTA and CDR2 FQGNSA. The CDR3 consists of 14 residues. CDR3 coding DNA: TGTGCCAGCAGCCAAGGGGACCTCACAGATACGCAGTATTTT. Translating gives CASSQGDLTDTQYF.